The 16 T cell receptor beta chains below were found in one sample sequenced in a study of human T cells and chemical hapten exposure. The time point denotes: patch test 1, 2 weeks after DPC sensitization. This sample's treatment: therapeutic diphenylcyclopropenone sensitization with weekly scalp DPC. TCRdb re-called the RACE reads through MiXCR, storing one row per CDR3 protein. This table holds about 120,000 distinct CDR3 sequences, 12% found once. This sample comprised whole blood, obtained in connection with sensitization to the hapten diphenylcyclopropenone (DPC). The receptors originated from a woman in her fifties or sixties with alopecia areata. Some clones in this sample may be carry-over from other donors' samples.

This chain links TRBV6-2 or TRBV6-3 with TRBJ1-5; 9 bases match TRBD1. V dropped 9 bases and J dropped 8; count of bases not matched to a gene: 11. Germline V lookup: CDR1 MNHEY, CDR2 SVGEGT. The CDR3 consists of 14 residues. CDR3 in amino acids: CASLGTGKLEPQHF. The CDR3 DNA follows: TGTGCCAGTCTCGGGACAGGGAAATTGGAGCCCCAGCATTTT.

J is TRBJ2-7 and V is TRBV28; unclear D gene. This CDR3 spans 12 amino acids. Between the trimmed V and J ends, which lost 5 bases and 3 bases, there was a span of 8 bases. Germline V lookup: CDR1 MDHEN, CDR2 SYDVKM. CDR3 sequence reads: CASSPPIYEQYF. The CDR3 DNA follows: TGTGCCAGCAGTCCTCCAATCTACGAGCAGTACTTC.

Of note for this clonotype: This may be a read error: a much more frequent sequence differs by one nucleotide. The chain combines TRBV10-3 with TRBJ1-1; possibly TRBD1 for D (5 bases). The CDR3 consists of 15 residues. The V and J ends lost 5 bases and 4 bases respectively, with 17 bases between them. Germline CDR1 is ENHRY and CDR2 is SYGVKD. CDR3 sequence: CAISPKGGDRTEAFF. The CDR3 bases are TGTGCCATCAGTCCCAAGGGAGGGGATCGCACTGAAGCTTTCTTT.

There are many counts of this clonotype. The V gene is TRBV29-1, the J gene TRBJ1-2; possibly TRBD1 for D (5 bases). This CDR3 spans 13 amino acids. In germline, CDR1 is SQVTM, CDR2 ANQGSEA. Trimming pared 5 bases from V and 2 bases from J, leaving 12 bases between. CDR3 loop: CSVQGGENYGYTF. Written as DNA, the CDR3 is TGCAGCGTTCAGGGAGGGGAAAACTATGGCTACACCTTC.

This clonotype was detected ten times or more. The V gene is TRBV28, the J gene TRBJ2-7; 7 bases match TRBD1. Per the germline V gene, CDR1 is MDHEN and CDR2 is SYDVKM. V lost 4 bases and J lost 6; bases outside the gene matches: 3. The length of the CDR3 is 12 residues. The CDR3 here is CASSSPGGEQYF. Here the CDR3 DNA reads TGTGCCAGCAGTTCGCCAGGGGGCGAGCAGTACTTC. Variable domain in full (rest from reference TRBV28 and TRBJ2-7): DVKVTQSSRYLVKRTGEKVFLECVQDMDHENMFWYRQDPGLGLRLIYFSYDVKMKEKGDIPEGYSVSREKKERFSLILESASTNQTSMYLCASSSPGGEQYFGPGTRLTVT.

This clonotype was observed many times. The chain recombines TRBV7-2 with TRBJ1-3; 9 positions match TRBD1. There are 14 residues in the CDR3. Germline CDR1 is SGHTA and CDR2 is FQGNSA. Germline trimming cut 5 bases from V and 8 bases from J; bases unmatched to any gene: 7. The DNA of the CDR3 is TGTGCCAGCAGCCCCGGGACAGGGCCCTACACCATATATTTT. Translated: CASSPGTGPYTIYF.

The chain joins TRBV20-1 to TRBJ1-5; D perhaps matches TRBD1 (5 bases). V was trimmed by 6 bases and J by 0 bases, leaving 6 bases between them. The CDR3 loop spans 12 amino acids. Germline assignment: CDR1 DFQATT and CDR2 SNEGSKA (reference sequence). As DNA, the CDR3 is TGCAGTGCAGGGGATAGCAATCAGCCCCAGCATTTT. Amino acid sequence: CSAGDSNQPQHF.

The J gene is TRBJ1-5, the V gene TRBV28, with TRBD1 identical over 9 bases. Germline lookup yields CDR1 MDHEN and CDR2 SYDVKM. The V gene end was trimmed by 5 bases and the J gene end by 6 bases; junction bases not matched to a gene: 8. The CDR3 spans 15 residues. The CDR3 is CASSPGQGTVQPQHF. The CDR3 bases are TGTGCCAGCAGTCCCGGACAGGGGACCGTTCAGCCCCAGCATTTT.

In its sample, this clonotype was seen many times. CDR3 in amino acids: CASKKTEPPYEQYF. In nucleotides, the CDR3 is TGCGCCAGCAAAAAGACCGAGCCCCCATACGAGCAGTACTTC. This chain uses TRBV10-2 with TRBJ2-7, with D uncertain. CDR3 size: 14 residues. Germline CDR1 WSHSY, CDR2 SAAADI. Trimming removed 7 bases from V and 4 bases from J, with 17 bases in between.

This rearrangement joins TRBV7-2 to TRBJ2-3, with D maybe TRBD1 (6 bases). Trimming took off 0 bases at V and 4 bases at J, with 8 bases between the two ends. CDR1 SGHTA and CDR2 FQGNSA come from the germline V gene. CDR3 size: 14 residues. CDR3 DNA sequence: TGTGCCAGCAGCTTAGCCACAGGGTCAGATACGCAGTATTTT. Its translation is CASSLATGSDTQYF.

This clonotype was seen repeatedly, ten times or more. The chain recombines TRBV4-1 with TRBJ2-7; TRBD2 aligns across 7 bases. The junction had 9 bases not matched to a gene; V was cut back by 3 bases and J by 4 bases. Germline CDR1 and CDR2: MGHRA and YSYEKL. The CDR3 has 15 amino acids. In DNA, the CDR3 is TGCGCCAGCAGCCAGAGCACTAGCGAAGGGTACGAGCAGTACTTC. It yields the protein CASSQSTSEGYEQYF.

This clonotype was seen many times. V is TRBV28 and J is TRBJ2-7; 10 nucleotides line up with TRBD2. Unmatched junction bases numbered 5, after V lost 6 bases and J lost 0 bases. Looked up from germline, CDR1 is MDHEN and CDR2 is SYDVKM. The CDR3 extends over 15 amino acids. The chain's CDR3 is CASRTSGYSSYEQYF. In DNA, the CDR3 is TGTGCCAGCAGGACTAGCGGGTATAGCTCCTACGAGCAGTACTTC.

The chain joins TRBV20-1 to TRBJ1-1; D is ambiguous. CDR3 size: 10 residues. Looked up from germline, CDR1 is DFQATT and CDR2 is SNEGSKA (reference sequence). V was pared by 6 bases and J by 10 bases, with 12 bases between. In DNA form, the CDR3 reads TGCAGTGCCCCTGACTATGGAGCTTTCTTT. This codes for CSAPDYGAFF.

This clonotype was found a few times. The chain links TRBV5-1 to TRBJ2-2; D gene unclear. CDR3 size: 15 residues. Germline-derived CDR1 and CDR2 are SGHRS and YFSETQ. V was cut by 0 bases and J by 2 bases, with 8 bases left in between. This chain's CDR3 is CASSLGLGNTGELFF. The CDR3 nucleotides read TGCGCCAGCAGCTTGGGGCTAGGAAACACCGGGGAGCTGTTTTTT. Supplemented by reference TRBV5-1 and TRBJ2-2, the full variable domain reads KAGVTQTPRYLIKTRGQQVTLSCSPISGHRSVSWYQQTPGQGLQFLFEYFSETQRNKGNFPGRFSGRQFSNSRSEMNVSTLELGDSALYLCASSLGLGNTGELFFGEGSRLTVL.

This clonotype was found a few times. CDR3 DNA: TGCAGTGCTTGGACAGGGGCTGAGCAGTACTTC. Residues: CSAWTGAEQYF. The V gene is TRBV20-1, the J gene TRBJ2-7; 9 nucleotides match TRBD1. CDR1 is DFQATT and CDR2 is SNEGSKA in the germline V gene (reference sequence). Trimming cost V 5 bases and J 7 bases; bases outside gene matches: 3. This CDR3 is built from 11 residues.

This clonotype was detected only a few times. The CDR3 reads CASSQTGTGYTGELFF. The CDR3 nucleotides read TGCGCCAGCAGTCAGACCGGGACAGGGTACACCGGGGAGCTGTTTTTT. The chain recombines TRBV5-1 with TRBJ2-2; TRBD1 agrees at 9 bases. The CDR3 is 16 amino acids. V was pared by 5 bases and J by 3 bases, with 8 bases of the junction left unmatched. CDR1 and CDR2 (germline): SGHRS, YFSETQ.